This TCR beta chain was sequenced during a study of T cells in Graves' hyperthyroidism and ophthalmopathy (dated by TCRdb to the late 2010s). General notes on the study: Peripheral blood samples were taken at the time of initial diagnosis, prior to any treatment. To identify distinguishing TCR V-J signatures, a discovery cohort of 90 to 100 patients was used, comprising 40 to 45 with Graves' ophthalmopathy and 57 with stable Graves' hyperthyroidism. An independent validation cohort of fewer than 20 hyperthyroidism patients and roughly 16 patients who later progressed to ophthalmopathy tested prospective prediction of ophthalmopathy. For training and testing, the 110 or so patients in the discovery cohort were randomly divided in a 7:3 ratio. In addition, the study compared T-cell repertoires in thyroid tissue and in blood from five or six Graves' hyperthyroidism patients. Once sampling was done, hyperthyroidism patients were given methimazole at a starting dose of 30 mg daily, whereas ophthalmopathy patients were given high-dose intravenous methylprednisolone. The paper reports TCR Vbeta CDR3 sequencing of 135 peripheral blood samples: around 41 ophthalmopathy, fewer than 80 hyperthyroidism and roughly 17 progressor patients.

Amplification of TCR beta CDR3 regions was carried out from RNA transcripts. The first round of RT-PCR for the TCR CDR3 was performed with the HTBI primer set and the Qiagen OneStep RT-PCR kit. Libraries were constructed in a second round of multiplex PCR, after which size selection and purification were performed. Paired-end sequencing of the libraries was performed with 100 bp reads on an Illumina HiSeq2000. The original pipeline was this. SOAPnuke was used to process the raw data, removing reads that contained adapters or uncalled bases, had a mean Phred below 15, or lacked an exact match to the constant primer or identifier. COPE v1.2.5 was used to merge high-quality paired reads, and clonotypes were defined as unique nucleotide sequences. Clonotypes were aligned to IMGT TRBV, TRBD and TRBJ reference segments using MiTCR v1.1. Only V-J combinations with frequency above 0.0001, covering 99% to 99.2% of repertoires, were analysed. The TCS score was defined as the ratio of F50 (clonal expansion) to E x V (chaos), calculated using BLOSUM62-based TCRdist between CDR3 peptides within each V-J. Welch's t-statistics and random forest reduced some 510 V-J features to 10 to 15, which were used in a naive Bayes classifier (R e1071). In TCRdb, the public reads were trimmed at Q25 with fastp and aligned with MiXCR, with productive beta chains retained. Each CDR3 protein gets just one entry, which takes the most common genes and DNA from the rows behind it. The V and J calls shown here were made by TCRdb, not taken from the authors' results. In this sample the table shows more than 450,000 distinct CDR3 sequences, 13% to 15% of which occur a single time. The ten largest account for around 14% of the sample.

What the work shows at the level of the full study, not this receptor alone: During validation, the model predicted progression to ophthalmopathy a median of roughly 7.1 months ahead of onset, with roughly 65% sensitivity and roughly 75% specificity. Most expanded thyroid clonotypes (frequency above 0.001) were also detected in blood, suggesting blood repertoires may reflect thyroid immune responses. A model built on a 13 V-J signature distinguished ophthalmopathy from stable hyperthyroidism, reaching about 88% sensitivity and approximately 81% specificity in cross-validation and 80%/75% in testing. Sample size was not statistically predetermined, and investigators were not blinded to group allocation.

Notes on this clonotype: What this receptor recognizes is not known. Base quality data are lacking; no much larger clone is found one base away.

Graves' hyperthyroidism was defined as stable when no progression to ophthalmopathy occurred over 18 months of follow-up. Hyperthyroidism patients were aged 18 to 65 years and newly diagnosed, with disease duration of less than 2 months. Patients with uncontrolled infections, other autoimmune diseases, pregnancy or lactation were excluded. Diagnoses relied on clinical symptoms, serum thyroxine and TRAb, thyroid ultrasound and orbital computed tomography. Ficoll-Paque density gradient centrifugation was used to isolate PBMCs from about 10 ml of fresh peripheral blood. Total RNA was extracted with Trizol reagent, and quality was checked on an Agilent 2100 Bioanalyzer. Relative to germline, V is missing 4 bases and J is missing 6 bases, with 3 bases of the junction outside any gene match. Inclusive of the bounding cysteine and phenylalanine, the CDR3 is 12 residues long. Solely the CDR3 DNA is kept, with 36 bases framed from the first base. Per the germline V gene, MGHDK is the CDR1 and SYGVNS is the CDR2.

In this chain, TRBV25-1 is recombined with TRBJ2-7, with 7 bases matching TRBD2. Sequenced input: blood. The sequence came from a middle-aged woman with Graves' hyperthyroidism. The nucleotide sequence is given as TGTGCCAGCAGTGTGGGGGGGTTCGAGCAGTACTTC. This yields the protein CASSVGGFEQYF.